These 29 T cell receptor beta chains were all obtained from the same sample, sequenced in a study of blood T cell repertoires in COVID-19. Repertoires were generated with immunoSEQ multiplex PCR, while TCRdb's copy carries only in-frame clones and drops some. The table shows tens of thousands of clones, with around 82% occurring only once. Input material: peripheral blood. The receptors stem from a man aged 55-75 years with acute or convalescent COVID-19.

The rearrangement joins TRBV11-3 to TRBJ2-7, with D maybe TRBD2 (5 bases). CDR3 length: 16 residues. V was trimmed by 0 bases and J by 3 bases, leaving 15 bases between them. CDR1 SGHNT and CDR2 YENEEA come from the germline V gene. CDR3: CASSLDGRLGNYEQYF. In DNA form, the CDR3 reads TGTGCCAGCAGCTTAGACGGACGGCTCGGGAACTACGAGCAGTACTTC.

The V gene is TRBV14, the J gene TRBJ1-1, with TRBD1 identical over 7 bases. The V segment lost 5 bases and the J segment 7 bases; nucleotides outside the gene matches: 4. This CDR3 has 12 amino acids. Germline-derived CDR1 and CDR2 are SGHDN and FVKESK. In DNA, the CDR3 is TGTGCCAGCAGCGGTACAGGGGTTGAAGCTTTCTTT. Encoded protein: CASSGTGVEAFF. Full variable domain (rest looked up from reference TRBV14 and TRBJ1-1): EAGVTQFPSHSVIEKGQTVTLRCDPISGHDNLYWYRRVMGKEIKFLLHFVKESKQDESGMPNNRFLAERTGGTYSTLKVQPAELEDSGVYFCASSGTGVEAFFGQGTRLTVV.

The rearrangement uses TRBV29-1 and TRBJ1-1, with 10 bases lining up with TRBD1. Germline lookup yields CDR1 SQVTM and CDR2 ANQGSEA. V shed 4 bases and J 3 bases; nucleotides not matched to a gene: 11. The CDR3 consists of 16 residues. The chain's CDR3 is CSVGTGTGVSYTEAFF. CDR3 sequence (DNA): TGCAGCGTTGGAACCGGGACAGGGGTATCTTACACTGAAGCTTTCTTT.

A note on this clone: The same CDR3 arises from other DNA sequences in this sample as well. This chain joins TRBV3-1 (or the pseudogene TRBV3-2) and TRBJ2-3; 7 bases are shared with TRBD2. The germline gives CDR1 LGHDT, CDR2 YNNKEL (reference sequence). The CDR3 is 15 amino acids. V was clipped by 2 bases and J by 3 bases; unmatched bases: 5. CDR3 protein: CASSQSGGGTDTQYF. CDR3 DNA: TGTGCCAGCAGCCAATCCGGCGGGGGTACAGATACGCAGTATTTT.

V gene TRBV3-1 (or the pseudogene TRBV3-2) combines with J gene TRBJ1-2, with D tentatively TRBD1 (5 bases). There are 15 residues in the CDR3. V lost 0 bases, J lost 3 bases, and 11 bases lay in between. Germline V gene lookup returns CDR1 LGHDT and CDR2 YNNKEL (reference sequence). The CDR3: CASSQDNRQDYGYTF. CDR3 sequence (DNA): TGTGCCAGCAGCCAAGACAACAGGCAAGACTATGGCTACACCTTC.

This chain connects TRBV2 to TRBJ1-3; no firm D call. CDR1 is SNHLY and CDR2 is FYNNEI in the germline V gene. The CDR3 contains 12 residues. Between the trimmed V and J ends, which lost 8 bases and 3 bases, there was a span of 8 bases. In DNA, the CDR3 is TGTGCCAGCCAAACTGATGGAAACACCATATATTTT. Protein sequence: CASQTDGNTIYF.

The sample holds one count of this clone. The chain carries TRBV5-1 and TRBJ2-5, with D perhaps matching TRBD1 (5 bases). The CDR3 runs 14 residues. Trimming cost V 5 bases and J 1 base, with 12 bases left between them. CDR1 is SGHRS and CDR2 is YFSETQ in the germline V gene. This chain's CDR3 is CASRVQGIQETQYF. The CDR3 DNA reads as TGCGCCAGCAGGGTCCAGGGAATCCAAGAGACCCAGTACTTC.

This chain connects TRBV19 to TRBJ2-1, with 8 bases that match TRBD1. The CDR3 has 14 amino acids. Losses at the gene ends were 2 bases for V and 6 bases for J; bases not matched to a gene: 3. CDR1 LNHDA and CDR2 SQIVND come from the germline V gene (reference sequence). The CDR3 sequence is CASSITGGRNEQFF. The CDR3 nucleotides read TGTGCCAGTAGTATAACAGGGGGACGCAATGAGCAGTTCTTC.

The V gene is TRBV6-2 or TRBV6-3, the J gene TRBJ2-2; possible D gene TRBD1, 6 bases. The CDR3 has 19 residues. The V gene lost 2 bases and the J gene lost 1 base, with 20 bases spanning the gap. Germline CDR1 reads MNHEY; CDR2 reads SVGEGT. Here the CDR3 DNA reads TGTGCCAGCAGTTACCACAAGGATTTAGGGGGAGTGAACACCGGGGAGCTGTTTTTT. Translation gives CASSYHKDLGGVNTGELFF.

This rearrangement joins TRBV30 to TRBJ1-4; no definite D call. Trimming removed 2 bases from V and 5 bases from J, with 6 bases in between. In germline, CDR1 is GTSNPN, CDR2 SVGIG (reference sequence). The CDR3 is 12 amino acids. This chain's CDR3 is CAWSRANEKLFF. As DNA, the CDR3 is TGTGCCTGGAGTAGAGCGAATGAAAAACTGTTTTTT.

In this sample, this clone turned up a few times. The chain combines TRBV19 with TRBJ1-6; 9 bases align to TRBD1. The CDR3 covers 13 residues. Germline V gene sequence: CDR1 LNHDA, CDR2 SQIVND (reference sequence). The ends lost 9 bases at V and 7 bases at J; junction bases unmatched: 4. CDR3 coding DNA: TGTGCCAGCAAGGGACAGGGAAATTCACCCCTCCACTTT. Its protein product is CASKGQGNSPLHF.

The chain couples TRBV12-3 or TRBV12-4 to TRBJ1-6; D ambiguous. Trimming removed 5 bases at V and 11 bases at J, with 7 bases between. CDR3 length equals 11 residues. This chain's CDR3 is CASSLQTPLHF. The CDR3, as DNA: TGTGCCAGCAGTCTTCAGACACCCCTCCACTTT.

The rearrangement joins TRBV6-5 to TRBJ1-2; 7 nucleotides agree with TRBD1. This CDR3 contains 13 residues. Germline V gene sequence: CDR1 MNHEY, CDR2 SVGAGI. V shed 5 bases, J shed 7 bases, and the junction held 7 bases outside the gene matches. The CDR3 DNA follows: TGTGCCAGCAGTATAACAGGGGAGGCTGGCTACACCTTC. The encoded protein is CASSITGEAGYTF.

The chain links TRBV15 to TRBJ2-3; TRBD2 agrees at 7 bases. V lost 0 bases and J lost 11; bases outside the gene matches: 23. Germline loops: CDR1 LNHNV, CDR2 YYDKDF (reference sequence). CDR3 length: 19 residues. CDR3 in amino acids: CATSRENVAGLTPPYRQYF. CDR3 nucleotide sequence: TGTGCCACCAGCAGAGAAAACGTAGCGGGCTTAACACCGCCCTATAGGCAGTATTTT.

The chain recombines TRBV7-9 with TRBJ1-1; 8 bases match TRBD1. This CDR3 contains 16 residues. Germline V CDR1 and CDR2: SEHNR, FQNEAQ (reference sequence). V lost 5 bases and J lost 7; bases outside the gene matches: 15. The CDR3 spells CASSLRTGNAWGEAFF. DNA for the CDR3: TGTGCCAGCAGCCTACGGACAGGGAACGCATGGGGTGAAGCTTTCTTT.

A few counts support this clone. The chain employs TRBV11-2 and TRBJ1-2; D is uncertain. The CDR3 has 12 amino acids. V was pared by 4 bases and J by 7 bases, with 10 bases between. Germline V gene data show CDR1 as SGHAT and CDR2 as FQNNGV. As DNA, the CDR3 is TGTGCCAGCAGCTCCGGAAGCGGTGGCTACACCTTC. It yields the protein CASSSGSGGYTF. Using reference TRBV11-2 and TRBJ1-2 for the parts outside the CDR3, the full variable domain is EAGVAQSPRYKIIEKRQSVAFWCNPISGHATLYWYQQILGQGPKLLIQFQNNGVVDDSQLPKDRFSAERLKGVDSTLKIQPAKLEDSAVYLCASSSGSGGYTFGSGTRLTVV.

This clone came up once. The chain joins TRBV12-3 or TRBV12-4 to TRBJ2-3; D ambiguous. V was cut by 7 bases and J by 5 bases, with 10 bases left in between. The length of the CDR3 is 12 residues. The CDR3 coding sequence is TGTGCCAGCACCGAGGCTGGAGATACGCAGTATTTT. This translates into CASTEAGDTQYF.

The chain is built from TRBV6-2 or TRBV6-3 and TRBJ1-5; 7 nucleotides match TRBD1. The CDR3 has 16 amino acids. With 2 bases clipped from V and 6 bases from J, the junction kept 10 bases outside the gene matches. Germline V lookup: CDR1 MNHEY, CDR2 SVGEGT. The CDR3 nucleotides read TGTGCCAGCAGTTACCAGCCGACAGGGACCAGTCAGCCCCAGCATTTT. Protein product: CASSYQPTGTSQPQHF.

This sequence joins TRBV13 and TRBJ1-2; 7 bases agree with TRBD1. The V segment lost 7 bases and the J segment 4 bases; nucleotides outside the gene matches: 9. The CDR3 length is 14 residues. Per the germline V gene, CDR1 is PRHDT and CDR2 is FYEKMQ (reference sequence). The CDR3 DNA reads TGTGCCAGCAACCGAAGGGGGCGCAGCTATGGCTACACCTTC. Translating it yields CASNRRGRSYGYTF.

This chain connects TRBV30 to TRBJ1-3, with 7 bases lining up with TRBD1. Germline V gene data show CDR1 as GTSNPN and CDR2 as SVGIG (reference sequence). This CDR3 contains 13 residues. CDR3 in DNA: TGTGCGCAGGAGCAGGGGGCTGGAAACACCATATATTTT. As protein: CAQEQGAGNTIYF.

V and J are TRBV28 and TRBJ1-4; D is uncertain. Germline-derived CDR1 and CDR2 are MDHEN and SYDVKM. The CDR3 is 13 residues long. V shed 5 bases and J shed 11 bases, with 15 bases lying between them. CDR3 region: CASSPTGSGKLFF. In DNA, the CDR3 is TGTGCCAGCAGTCCAACGGGGAGCGGGAAACTGTTTTTT.

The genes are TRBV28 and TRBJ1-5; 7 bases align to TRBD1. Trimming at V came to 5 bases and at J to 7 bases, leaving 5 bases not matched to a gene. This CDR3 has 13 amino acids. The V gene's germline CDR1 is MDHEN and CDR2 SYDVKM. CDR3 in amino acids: CASSPDRYQPQHF. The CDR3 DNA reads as TGTGCCAGCAGTCCGGACAGGTACCAGCCCCAGCATTTT.

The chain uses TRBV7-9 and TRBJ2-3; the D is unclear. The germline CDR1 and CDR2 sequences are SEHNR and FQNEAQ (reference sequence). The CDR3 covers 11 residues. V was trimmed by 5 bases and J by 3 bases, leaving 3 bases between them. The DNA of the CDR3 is TGTGCCAGCAGCACAACAGATACGCAGTATTTT. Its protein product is CASSTTDTQYF.

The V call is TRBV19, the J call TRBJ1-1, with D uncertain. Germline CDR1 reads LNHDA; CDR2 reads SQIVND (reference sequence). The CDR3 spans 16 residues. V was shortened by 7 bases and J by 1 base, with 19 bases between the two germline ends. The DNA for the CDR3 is TGTGCCAGTATCCCCCGGGGTTTCAACCAGAACACTGAAGCTTTCTTT. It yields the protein CASIPRGFNQNTEAFF. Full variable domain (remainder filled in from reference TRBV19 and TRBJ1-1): DGGITQSPKYLFRKEGQNVTLSCEQNLNHDAMYWYRQDPGQGLRLIYYSQIVNDFQKGDIAEGYSVSREKKESFPLTVTSAQKNPTAFYLCASIPRGFNQNTEAFFGQGTRLTVV.

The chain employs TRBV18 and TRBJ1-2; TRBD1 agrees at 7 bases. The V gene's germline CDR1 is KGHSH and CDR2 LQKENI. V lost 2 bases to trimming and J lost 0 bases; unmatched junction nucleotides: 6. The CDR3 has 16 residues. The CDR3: CASSPAGGSANYGYTF. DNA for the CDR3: TGTGCCAGCTCACCAGCAGGGGGTTCAGCTAACTATGGCTACACCTTC.

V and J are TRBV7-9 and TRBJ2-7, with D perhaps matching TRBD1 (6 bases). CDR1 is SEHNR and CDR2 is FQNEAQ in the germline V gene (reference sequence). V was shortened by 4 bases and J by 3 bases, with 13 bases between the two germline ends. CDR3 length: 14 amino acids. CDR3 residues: CASSSDSPSYEQYF. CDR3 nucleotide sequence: TGTGCCAGCAGCTCGGACAGCCCTAGCTACGAGCAGTACTTC.

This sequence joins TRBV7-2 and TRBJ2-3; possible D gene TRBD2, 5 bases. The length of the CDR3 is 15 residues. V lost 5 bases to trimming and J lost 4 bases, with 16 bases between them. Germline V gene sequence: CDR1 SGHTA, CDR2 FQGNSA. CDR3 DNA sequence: TGTGCCAGCAGCCTCCAAGGAGGAGTATCAGATACGCAGTATTTT. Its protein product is CASSLQGGVSDTQYF.

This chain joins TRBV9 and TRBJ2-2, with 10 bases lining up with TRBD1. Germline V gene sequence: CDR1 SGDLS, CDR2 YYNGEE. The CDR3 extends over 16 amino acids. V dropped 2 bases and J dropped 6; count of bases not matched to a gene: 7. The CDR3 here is CASSVLTGGSSGELFF. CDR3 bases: TGTGCCAGCAGCGTCTTGACAGGGGGCAGTTCCGGGGAGCTGTTTTTT.

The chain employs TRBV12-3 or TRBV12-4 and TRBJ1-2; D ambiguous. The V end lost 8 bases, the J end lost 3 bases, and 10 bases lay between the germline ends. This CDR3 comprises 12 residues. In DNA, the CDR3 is TGTGCCAGCGGATCAGCGGACTATGGCTACACCTTC. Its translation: CASGSADYGYTF.